This entry is about one T cell receptor (beta chain). No cognate antigen has been identified for it. Base qualities were left out, and no much larger clone turns up one base away. Genomic DNA served as template for TCR beta VDJ combination and CDR3 sequence profiling. An Illumina HiSeq 2000 was used for TCR repertoire sequencing. In the authors' own workflow: Repertoires were assessed using TRBV/TRBJ rearrangement plots, CDR3 size and DJ length profiles, and Simpson's diversity index. Whichever DNA sequence was most abundant in the deep sequencing data was defined as the immunodominant clone. CDR3 amino acid sequences were checked for sharing between subjects and were compared against published repertoires and the VDJdb database. The public reads were reanalyzed by TCRdb: fastp trimming at Q25, MiXCR alignment, in-frame beta chains only. Each record represents a unique CDR3 protein, reported with the most common genes and DNA among its rows. The V and J calls were not made by the authors but by TCRdb's processing. This sample holds 160,000 or so distinct CDR3 sequences; about 45% were observed only once. The ten most abundant clones make up approximately 2.9% of the sample.

Including the terminal cysteine and phenylalanine, the CDR3 comprises 13 residues. Only the CDR3 DNA is retained, 39 bases long and in frame from the first base. The V end loses 3 bases and the J end loses 0 bases, and a stretch of 6 bases separates them. The germline V gene provides CDR1 SQVTM and CDR2 ANQGSEA. The patients picked for sequencing were ones in whom flow cytometry had shown an expansion of CD8+CD57+ cells. Every patient had a diagnosis of severe acquired aplastic anemia based on International Study of Aplastic Anemia and Agranulocytosis and Camitta criteria. No patient had received any therapy when blood was sampled. TCR repertoires of sorted CD4+ and CD8+ blood T cells from severe aplastic anemia patients and healthy subjects were deep-sequenced in the study. In the USA, patient enrollment took place under clinicaltrials.gov protocols 00001620, 01623167, 00001397, 00071045, 00081523 and 00961064. Ficoll-Paque density gradient centrifugation was used to isolate peripheral blood mononuclear cells. Before DNA extraction, CD4+ and CD8+ T cells were sorted by FACS or by magnetic beads.

This sample was taken from a study of CD8+CD57+ T cells in acquired aplastic anemia (dated by TCRdb to the late 2010s). A note on the overall study: Extracted DNA from sorted CD4+ and CD8+ cells averaged about 3.4 ug, ranging from roughly 0.17 to 30 ug. CD8+CD57+ expansion was defined as a frequency above the mean frequency observed in healthy subjects.

Overall results and qualifications from the work: Patients and healthy controls showed no significant difference in CD8+ Simpson's diversity (P=0.060). Around 30 CD8+ CDR3 sequences were found to be shared between patients and controls, but these sequences appeared to be highly expressed in patients and within the immunodominant clones of the patients.

Recombination connected TRBV29-1 to TRBJ2-4; the D gene is unclear. The receptor was derived from a human donor with aplastic anemia. Sequencing used sorted CD4+, CD8+, or CD8+CD57+ T cells (not recorded which) from PBMCs. The DNA is as follows: TGCAGCGTTGAGGTTGCAGCCAAAAACATTCAGTACTTC. Its coded protein is CSVEVAAKNIQYF. Joined to the reference TRBV29-1 and TRBJ2-4 proteins, this CDR3 gives the full variable domain: SAVISQKPSRDICQRGTSLTIQCQVDSQVTMMFWYRQQPGQSLTLIATANQGSEATYESGFVIDKFPISRPNLTFSTLTVSNMSPEDSSIYLCSVEVAAKNIQYFGAGTRLSVL.